Listed below are T cell receptor beta chains from one sample, sequenced in a study of cytomegalovirus exposure and HLA in healthy donors. Libraries were prepared by immunoSEQ multiplex PCR; TCRdb keeps only in-frame clonotypes and omits some of them. Among approximately 160,000 clones, roughly 77% were seen once, and the ten largest hold approximately 2.4%. The sample taken for sequencing was PBMCs. These receptors were obtained from a middle-aged woman in good health and CMV-seropositive. Each CDR3 is given with its conserved first and last residue. D genes are given only for firm matches. Some rows mark clone size as missing; the rest say once, few, many or name a class of expanded clone.

J,D,size,V,DNA,CDR3
TRBJ2-7,TRBD2,NA,TRBV19,TGTGCCAGTAGTATCGGGCTAGCGGAATACGAGCAGTACTTC,CASSIGLAEYEQYF
TRBJ2-1,NA,NA,TRBV10-3,TGTGCCATCAGTGAGTCGAATCTCGCGTTCTACAATGAGCAGTTCTTC,CAISESNLAFYNEQFF
TRBJ2-7,TRBD2,NA,TRBV19,TGTGCCACCTCGGGTAGCGGGCAGAACGAGCAGTACTTC,CATSGSGQNEQYF
TRBJ2-3,TRBD2,NA,TRBV12-5,TGTGCTAGTGCGTGGACGGGGGGGCTAGGGGATACGCAGTATTTT,CASAWTGGLGDTQYF
TRBJ2-1,NA,NA,TRBV11-2,TGTGCCAGCCGGACATTAGGTGTCAATGAGCAGTTCTTC,CASRTLGVNEQFF
TRBJ2-5,TRBD2,NA,TRBV7-9,TGTGCCAGCAGCTTAGGACCTAGCGGAGACGCGGAGACCCAGTACTTC,CASSLGPSGDAETQYF
TRBJ1-2,NA,NA,TRBV5-4,TGTGCCAGCAGCTTGATGCAGGAAATCTATGGCTACACCTTC,CASSLMQEIYGYTF
TRBJ2-3,TRBD1,NA,TRBV2,TGTGCCAGCAGCCGGGACAGGGGGCTAGATACGCAGTATTTT,CASSRDRGLDTQYF
TRBJ2-3,NA,NA,TRBV30,TGTGCCTGGAATGCGGGGATTAGAGATACGCAGTATTTT,CAWNAGIRDTQYF
TRBJ2-7,TRBD2,NA,TRBV6-5,TGTGCCAGCAGTTACTCGAGATCTAGCGGGGCCTACGAGCAGTACTTC,CASSYSRSSGAYEQYF
TRBJ2-1,TRBD2,NA,TRBV7-2,TGTGCCAGCAGCCCAGATAGCGGGAGAGAGTTCTTC,CASSPDSGREFF
TRBJ1-6,NA,NA,TRBV19,TGTGCCAGTAGTATGGGCAGCACCCCGTATAATTCACCCCTCCACTTT,CASSMGSTPYNSPLHF
TRBJ1-5,NA,NA,TRBV30,TGTGCCTGGAGTGTAGCAGGGGGCAATCAGCCCCAGCATTTT,CAWSVAGGNQPQHF
TRBJ1-3,NA,NA,TRBV10-3,TGTGCCATCAGTGTCCAGGCTGGAAACACCATATATTTT,CAISVQAGNTIYF
TRBJ2-7,NA,NA,TRBV11-2,TGTGCCAGCAGCTTAGATGTCGGACGGGGAACAAAGGAAGAGCAGTACTTC,CASSLDVGRGTKEEQYF
TRBJ2-7,TRBD2,few,TRBV6-5,TGTGCCAGCAGTTACTCGCTAGCGGGAGCTTCCTACGAGCAGTACTTC,CASSYSLAGASYEQYF
TRBJ1-5,NA,NA,TRBV19,TGTGCCAGTAGGAACTATACAACAGGGCCTAATCAGCCCCAGCATTTT,CASRNYTTGPNQPQHF